This T cell receptor beta chain emerged from a study of blood T cell repertoires in COVID-19. Overall study: Sites across the United States, Italy and Spain contributed samples from acute and convalescent COVID-19. T cells, B-cell-depleted T cells, or PBMCs supplied cDNA or gDNA.

Here immunoSEQ multiplex PCR was the method, and the copy in TCRdb shows in-frame clones only, minus some. The sample holds roughly 280,000 clones, approximately 89% seen once. The CDR3 totals 16 residues. V lost 4 bases to trimming and J lost 4 bases; unmatched junction nucleotides: 5. Looked up from germline, CDR1 is KGHDR and CDR2 is SFDVKD. The chain recombines TRBV24-1 with TRBJ2-1; the match to TRBD2 covers 11 bases. This sequence was found in a man aged 35-49 years with active or convalescent COVID-19. What was sequenced was peripheral blood. CDR3 coding DNA: TGTGCCACCAGTGACACTAGCGGGAGAGAGTACAATGAGCAGTTCTTC. It is translated as CATSDTSGREYNEQFF.